Listed below are T cell receptor beta chains from one sample, sequenced in a study of T cell repertoires in cytomegalovirus infection. For these receptors, no antigen is known. TCRdb independently ran MiXCR on the reads; one entry per CDR3 protein. The data show around 49,000 distinct CDR3 sequences, around 18% seen once. The sequenced sample was CD8+ T cells from cultured PBMCs, obtained from culture after CMV antigen stimulation. These receptors originate from a human donor in good health (CMV status not recorded). Some clones in this sample may be carry-over from other donors' samples. CDR3s include the opening cysteine and the closing phenylalanine or tryptophan. Each record gives: clone size, D gene, V gene, J gene, CDR3 protein, CDR3 DNA. The D gene is left open where the match is weak. A clone size is listed for some rows: how often the clone was seen (once, few, many), or a class if it is expanded.

clone_size: few; d_call: -; v_call: TRBV7-8; j_call: TRBJ2-1; cdr3_aa: CASSLKDYYNEQFF; cdr3_nt: TGTGCCAGCAGCTTAAAGGACTATTACAATGAGCAGTTCTTC
clone_size: -; d_call: TRBD1; v_call: TRBV6-1; j_call: TRBJ2-7; cdr3_aa: CASNPGQGSYEQYF; cdr3_nt: TGTGCCAGCAATCCGGGACAGGGTTCCTACGAGCAGTACTTC
clone_size: -; d_call: -; v_call: TRBV12-3/TRBV12-4; j_call: TRBJ1-5; cdr3_aa: CASSVISGPLSQPQHF; cdr3_nt: TGTGCCAGCAGTGTTATTTCGGGACCCCTTTCTCAGCCCCAGCATTTT
clone_size: -; d_call: -; v_call: TRBV7-2; j_call: TRBJ2-2; cdr3_aa: CASSLGRRLEELFF; cdr3_nt: TGTGCCAGCAGCTTAGGAAGACGGCTTGAGGAGCTGTTTTTT
clone_size: few; d_call: TRBD1; v_call: TRBV7-2; j_call: TRBJ1-2; cdr3_aa: CASSGWDRGPVNYGYTF; cdr3_nt: TGTGCCAGCAGCGGCTGGGACAGAGGGCCAGTTAACTATGGCTACACCTTC
clone_size: -; d_call: TRBD2; v_call: TRBV7-2; j_call: TRBJ2-1; cdr3_aa: CASSLAATSGTYNEQFF; cdr3_nt: TGTGCCAGCAGCTTAGCGGCGACTAGCGGGACTTACAATGAGCAGTTCTTC
clone_size: -; d_call: TRBD2; v_call: TRBV4-1; j_call: TRBJ2-3; cdr3_aa: CASSQRLAGPTDTQYF; cdr3_nt: TGCGCCAGCAGCCAAAGACTAGCGGGCCCCACAGATACGCAGTATTTT
clone_size: -; d_call: TRBD2; v_call: TRBV28; j_call: TRBJ2-1; cdr3_aa: CASSILADVYNEQFF; cdr3_nt: TGTGCCAGCAGTATACTAGCGGACGTCTACAATGAGCAGTTCTTC
clone_size: once; d_call: -; v_call: TRBV27; j_call: TRBJ2-3; cdr3_aa: CASLRSGSTDTQYF; cdr3_nt: TGTGCCAGCTTGAGGAGCGGGAGCACAGATACGCAGTATTTT
clone_size: many; d_call: TRBD2; v_call: TRBV4-1; j_call: TRBJ2-1; cdr3_aa: CASSPRGLTSVGEQFF; cdr3_nt: TGCGCCAGCAGCCCAAGGGGTTTGACTAGCGTAGGTGAGCAGTTCTTC
clone_size: few; d_call: TRBD1; v_call: TRBV7-2; j_call: TRBJ1-5; cdr3_aa: CASSLEGAEGSNQPQHF; cdr3_nt: TGTGCCAGCAGCTTAGAGGGGGCAGAGGGTAGCAATCAGCCCCAGCATTTT
clone_size: -; d_call: -; v_call: TRBV6-2/TRBV6-3; j_call: TRBJ2-7; cdr3_aa: CASSYEGGTYEQYF; cdr3_nt: TGTGCCAGCAGTTATGAGGGGGGGACCTACGAGCAGTACTTC
clone_size: -; d_call: -; v_call: TRBV5-6; j_call: TRBJ1-2; cdr3_aa: CASSSSPGFRGYTF; cdr3_nt: TGTGCCAGCAGCTCGAGTCCAGGGTTTCGAGGCTACACCTTC
clone_size: many; d_call: TRBD1; v_call: TRBV7-8; j_call: TRBJ1-6; cdr3_aa: CASSLEGQGDGSPLHF; cdr3_nt: TGTGCCAGCAGCTTAGAAGGACAGGGGGACGGTTCACCCCTCCACTTT
clone_size: -; d_call: -; v_call: TRBV7-2; j_call: TRBJ2-7; cdr3_aa: CASSRPDSYEQYF; cdr3_nt: TGTGCCAGCAGCCGACCAGACTCCTACGAGCAGTACTTC
clone_size: few; d_call: TRBD2; v_call: TRBV6-1; j_call: TRBJ2-7; cdr3_aa: CASSDGLAGAYEQYF; cdr3_nt: TGTGCCAGCAGTGACGGGTTAGCGGGAGCATACGAGCAGTACTTC
clone_size: -; d_call: -; v_call: TRBV7-3; j_call: TRBJ2-2; cdr3_aa: CASSFKNTGELFF; cdr3_nt: TGTGCCAGCAGCTTCAAGAACACCGGGGAGCTGTTTTTT
clone_size: -; d_call: -; v_call: TRBV6-2/TRBV6-3; j_call: TRBJ2-7; cdr3_aa: CASSYGVYEQYF; cdr3_nt: TGTGCCAGCAGTTACGGTGTCTACGAGCAGTACTTC
clone_size: few; d_call: -; v_call: TRBV7-2; j_call: TRBJ2-7; cdr3_aa: CASSLGGTDYEQYF; cdr3_nt: TGTGCCAGCAGCTTAGGCGGCACTGACTACGAGCAGTACTTC
clone_size: -; d_call: -; v_call: TRBV28; j_call: TRBJ2-7; cdr3_aa: CASSLIGYEQYF; cdr3_nt: TGTGCCAGCAGTTTAATCGGGTACGAGCAGTACTTC
clone_size: many; d_call: TRBD1; v_call: TRBV9; j_call: TRBJ2-1; cdr3_aa: CASSVGARTGNNEQFF; cdr3_nt: TGTGCCAGCAGCGTAGGTGCTCGGACAGGCAACAATGAGCAGTTCTTC
clone_size: -; d_call: -; v_call: TRBV12-3/TRBV12-4; j_call: TRBJ2-1; cdr3_aa: CASSFRPYNEQFF; cdr3_nt: TGTGCCAGCAGTTTTCGACCTTACAATGAGCAGTTCTTC
clone_size: few; d_call: TRBD1; v_call: TRBV7-9; j_call: TRBJ2-7; cdr3_aa: CASSSKGTGAYEQYF; cdr3_nt: TGTGCCAGCAGCTCTAAGGGGACAGGAGCCTACGAGCAGTACTTC
clone_size: -; d_call: -; v_call: TRBV12-3/TRBV12-4; j_call: TRBJ2-7; cdr3_aa: CASSLRAAYEQYF; cdr3_nt: TGTGCCAGCAGTTTAAGGGCGGCCTACGAGCAGTACTTC
clone_size: -; d_call: -; v_call: TRBV6-1; j_call: TRBJ2-5; cdr3_aa: CASPAQGPASGTQYF; cdr3_nt: TGTGCCAGCCCGGCCCAGGGACCCGCCTCAGGGACCCAGTACTTC
clone_size: few; d_call: TRBD1; v_call: TRBV7-2; j_call: TRBJ1-2; cdr3_aa: CASSGGTANYGYTF; cdr3_nt: TGTGCCAGCAGCGGAGGGACAGCTAACTATGGCTACACCTTC
clone_size: few; d_call: -; v_call: TRBV7-9; j_call: TRBJ1-4; cdr3_aa: CASSSWTASNEKLFF; cdr3_nt: TGTGCCAGCAGCTCTTGGACAGCTTCGAATGAAAAACTGTTTTTT
clone_size: -; d_call: TRBD2; v_call: TRBV7-6; j_call: TRBJ2-1; cdr3_aa: CASSPLGLAGLQEQFF; cdr3_nt: TGTGCCAGCAGCCCCTTGGGACTAGCGGGGTTACAGGAGCAGTTCTTC
clone_size: -; d_call: -; v_call: TRBV7-3; j_call: TRBJ2-2; cdr3_aa: CASSLGASREPNTGELFF; cdr3_nt: TGTGCCAGCAGCTTAGGCGCTAGTCGGGAGCCTAACACCGGGGAGCTGTTTTTT
clone_size: -; d_call: -; v_call: TRBV4-1; j_call: TRBJ2-5; cdr3_aa: CASSQAEGIRIQETQYF; cdr3_nt: TGCGCCAGCAGCCAAGCCGAGGGAATACGGATCCAAGAGACCCAGTACTTC
clone_size: few; d_call: -; v_call: TRBV7-8; j_call: TRBJ1-4; cdr3_aa: CASSLRRGGEKLFF; cdr3_nt: TGTGCCAGCAGCTTAAGGAGGGGTGGCGAAAAACTGTTTTTT
clone_size: -; d_call: -; v_call: TRBV7-2; j_call: TRBJ1-1; cdr3_aa: CASSLYPLLNTEAFF; cdr3_nt: TGTGCCAGCAGCTTATATCCACTTCTGAACACTGAAGCTTTCTTT
clone_size: many; d_call: TRBD2; v_call: TRBV6-2/TRBV6-3; j_call: TRBJ2-1; cdr3_aa: CASSYVGTSGGYNEQFF; cdr3_nt: TGTGCCAGCAGTTACGTAGGGACTAGCGGGGGATATAATGAGCAGTTCTTC
clone_size: -; d_call: -; v_call: TRBV7-8; j_call: TRBJ2-1; cdr3_aa: CATQQASYNEQFF; cdr3_nt: TGTGCCACCCAGCAAGCTTCCTACAATGAGCAGTTCTTC
clone_size: few; d_call: -; v_call: TRBV7-3; j_call: TRBJ2-1; cdr3_aa: CASSPGLLNEQFF; cdr3_nt: TGTGCCAGCAGCCCAGGATTACTCAATGAGCAGTTCTTC
clone_size: once; d_call: -; v_call: TRBV6-2/TRBV6-3; j_call: TRBJ1-5; cdr3_aa: CASRNPGVGPQHF; cdr3_nt: TGTGCCAGCAGGAACCCAGGGGTTGGGCCCCAGCATTTT
clone_size: -; d_call: -; v_call: TRBV7-2; j_call: TRBJ2-2; cdr3_aa: CASSPIDEDTGELFF; cdr3_nt: TGTGCCAGCAGCCCTATTGACGAGGACACCGGGGAGCTGTTTTTT
clone_size: few; d_call: -; v_call: TRBV7-9; j_call: TRBJ1-2; cdr3_aa: CASSFGTIGYTF; cdr3_nt: TGTGCCAGCAGCTTTGGGACGATTGGCTACACCTTC
clone_size: -; d_call: TRBD1; v_call: TRBV7-8; j_call: TRBJ2-3; cdr3_aa: CASSARTGGNTDTQYF; cdr3_nt: TGTGCCAGCAGCGCGCGGACAGGGGGAAACACAGATACGCAGTATTTT
clone_size: many; d_call: TRBD2; v_call: TRBV7-9; j_call: TRBJ2-3; cdr3_aa: CASSPPRGLAGSSTDTQYF; cdr3_nt: TGTGCCAGCAGCCCCCCACGGGGACTAGCGGGCTCTAGCACAGATACGCAGTATTTT
clone_size: few; d_call: -; v_call: TRBV13; j_call: TRBJ1-1; cdr3_aa: CASSLGGTGTTEAFF; cdr3_nt: TGTGCCAGCAGCTTAGGCGGGACGGGAACCACTGAAGCTTTCTTT
clone_size: -; d_call: -; v_call: TRBV2; j_call: TRBJ2-1; cdr3_aa: CASSEALRQSSYNEQFF; cdr3_nt: TGTGCCAGCAGCGAAGCCTTGCGCCAAAGCTCCTACAATGAGCAGTTCTTC
clone_size: -; d_call: TRBD1; v_call: TRBV4-1; j_call: TRBJ1-1; cdr3_aa: CASSQDWTGSLTEAFF; cdr3_nt: TGCGCCAGCAGCCAAGATTGGACAGGCAGCCTGACGGAAGCTTTCTTT
clone_size: few; d_call: TRBD2; v_call: TRBV6-1; j_call: TRBJ2-5; cdr3_aa: CASSSPSGAHNQYF; cdr3_nt: TGTGCCAGCAGTTCGCCCAGCGGGGCCCACAACCAGTACTTC
clone_size: few; d_call: -; v_call: TRBV20-1; j_call: TRBJ1-2; cdr3_aa: CSARDYDRNYGYTF; cdr3_nt: TGCAGTGCTAGAGATTATGACAGGAACTATGGCTACACCTTC
clone_size: few; d_call: TRBD1; v_call: TRBV12-3/TRBV12-4; j_call: TRBJ2-7; cdr3_aa: CASSLSPPGTGRYEQYF; cdr3_nt: TGTGCCAGCAGTTTAAGTCCCCCAGGGACAGGACGGTACGAGCAGTACTTC
clone_size: few; d_call: TRBD1; v_call: TRBV4-3; j_call: TRBJ1-4; cdr3_aa: CASSLTFRGGSQTGRFHEKLFF; cdr3_nt: TGCGCCAGCAGCCTGACATTCCGAGGGGGCTCACAAACCGGCAGGTTCCATGAAAAACTGTTTTTT
clone_size: few; d_call: -; v_call: TRBV28; j_call: TRBJ2-3; cdr3_aa: CASRRPRDPERDTQYF; cdr3_nt: TGTGCCAGCAGACGTCCGAGGGACCCAGAGAGAGATACGCAGTATTTT
clone_size: -; d_call: TRBD1; v_call: TRBV20-1; j_call: TRBJ1-1; cdr3_aa: CSARDPGDRGSEAFF; cdr3_nt: TGCAGTGCTAGAGATCCGGGCGACAGGGGAAGTGAAGCTTTCTTT